The entry below gives a single T cell receptor beta chain sequence along with its context. The sample is drawn from a study of control samples from healthy donors and cancer patients. Assay: immunoSEQ multiplex PCR; the TCRdb copy retains only in-frame clones and omits some. Here the sample spans roughly 18,000 clones, around 89% being singletons. CDR3 length: 14 amino acids. V shed 6 bases and J 1 base; nucleotides not matched to a gene: 5. The V gene's germline CDR1 is WSHSY and CDR2 SAAADI. The sequenced sample consisted of PBMCs. This chain links TRBV10-2 with TRBJ1-2; TRBD1 matches 7 bases. This sequence was found in a woman aged 55-69 years with head and neck cancer. As DNA, the CDR3 is TGCGCCAGCAGCTGGACAGGCCTTAACTATGGCTACACCTTC. It yields the protein CASSWTGLNYGYTF.